This T cell receptor beta chain was retrieved from a study of memory CD4+ T cells and cytomegalovirus serostatus. With V trimmed by 0 bases and J by 3 bases, 7 bases remained unmatched. Germline lookup yields CDR1 SQVTM and CDR2 ANQGSEA. CDR3 length: 15 residues. Single viable CD3+CD4+CD8-CD45RO+ cells were sorted as the memory CD4+ T cells. This clone was counted once. The protocol was immunoSEQ multiplex PCR, while the TCRdb copy is restricted to in-frame clones and leaves out a portion. The sample gives some 56,000 clones, over 80% of which show up once; around 0.38% is in the top ten. The chain carries TRBV29-1 and TRBJ2-7; 8 positions match TRBD2. Sequenced material: memory CD4+ T cells from blood. This clonotype was obtained from an adult in good health and CMV-seronegative. This CDR3 is CSVEEVAGKFYEQYF. In DNA form, the CDR3 reads TGCAGCGTTGAAGAAGTAGCGGGGAAATTCTACGAGCAGTACTTC.